This TCR beta chain was obtained from a study of T cell responses to AZD1222 COVID-19 vaccine. Method: immunoSEQ multiplex PCR; TCRdb's copy keeps in-frame clones and lacks some. Of approximately 110,000 clones listed, 88% are singletons. Findings and limits, study-wide: Just six people given AZD1222 tested seropositive at baseline. Most donors were white British, females outnumbered males, and clonal diversity was possibly underestimated. Spike-specific TCR breadth and depth grew following two AZD1222 doses.

With respect to this clone: The antigen remains undetermined.

CDR3 length: 12 amino acids. V was trimmed by 6 bases and J by 4 bases, leaving 9 bases between them. Germline CDR1 is MDHEN and CDR2 is SYDVKM. The chain recombines TRBV28 with TRBJ1-1; D may be TRBD1 (5 bases). The TCR comes from an adult who received the AZD1222 COVID-19 vaccine. Specimen: peripheral blood, collected 28 days after the second AZD1222 dose. The CDR3, as DNA: TGTGCCAGCAGCTTGGGACTCACTGAAGCTTTCTTT. This encodes CASSLGLTEAFF.